This TCR beta chain is drawn from a study of T-cell memory formation after mild COVID-19. TCRdb re-called the 5' RACE reads with MiXCR, one entry per CDR3 protein. The sample lists about half a million distinct CDR3 sequences, around a sixth occurring once. CDR1 is DFQATT, CDR2 SNEGSKA, per germline (reference sequence). The ends were cut back, 0 bases at V and 5 bases at J, with 14 bases in the middle. The CDR3 runs to 15 residues. The rearrangement links TRBV20-1 to TRBJ2-1, with D possibly TRBD1 on 5 matching bases. This receptor was obtained from an adult woman who had mild COVID-19 (a few samples of this study predate the infection). Cell type and time point are not known. Sample: PBMCs or a T cell subset sorted from them (not recorded which). The CDR3 loop is CSARDYRTFDNEQFF. CDR3 in DNA: TGCAGTGCTAGAGATTACAGGACCTTTGACAATGAGCAGTTCTTC.